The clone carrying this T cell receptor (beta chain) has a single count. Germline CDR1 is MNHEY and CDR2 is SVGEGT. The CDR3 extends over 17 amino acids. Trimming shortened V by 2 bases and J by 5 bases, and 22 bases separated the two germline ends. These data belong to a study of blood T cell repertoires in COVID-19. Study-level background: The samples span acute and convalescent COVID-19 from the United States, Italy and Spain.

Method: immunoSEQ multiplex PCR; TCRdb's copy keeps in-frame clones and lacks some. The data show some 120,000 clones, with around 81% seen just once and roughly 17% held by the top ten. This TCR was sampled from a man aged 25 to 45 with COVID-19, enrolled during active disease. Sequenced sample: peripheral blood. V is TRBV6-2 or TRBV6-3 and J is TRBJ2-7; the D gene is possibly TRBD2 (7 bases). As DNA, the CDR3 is TGTGCCAGCAGTTACGGCGGGGGCCTGATCGGCAGCAACGAGCAGTACTTC. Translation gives CASSYGGGLIGSNEQYF.